This TCR beta chain was recovered during a study of early T cells in non-severe SARS-CoV-2 infection. Study information: Whole-blood bulk RNA, unsorted, was sequenced, and chains were unpaired. Study outcomes and limitations: Matching results from VDJdb favored anti-spike CD8 responses, leaving private and CD4 specificities undetected.

As part of library construction, unique molecular identifiers were attached to individual cDNA molecules. TCRdb redid the calling of the 5' RACE reads with MiXCR, one entry per CDR3 protein. The table records roughly 100,000 distinct CDR3 sequences, under 15% of them present only once. At least ten counts were recorded for this clonotype. Its target is unknown. The sequence came from an adult who was a healthcare worker with PCR-confirmed SARS-CoV-2 infection or an uninfected control (not recorded which). Sequenced sample: whole blood.

As DNA, the CDR3 is TGCAGTGCTAGATCTTATAACAGGGCGGACGAGCAGTACTTC. Translation: CSARSYNRADEQYF. The chain links TRBV20-1 to TRBJ2-7, with D perhaps TRBD1 (6 bases). Germline assignment: CDR1 DFQATT and CDR2 SNEGSKA (reference sequence). Between the trimmed V and J ends, which lost 2 bases and 5 bases, there was a span of 16 bases. The CDR3 spans 14 residues.